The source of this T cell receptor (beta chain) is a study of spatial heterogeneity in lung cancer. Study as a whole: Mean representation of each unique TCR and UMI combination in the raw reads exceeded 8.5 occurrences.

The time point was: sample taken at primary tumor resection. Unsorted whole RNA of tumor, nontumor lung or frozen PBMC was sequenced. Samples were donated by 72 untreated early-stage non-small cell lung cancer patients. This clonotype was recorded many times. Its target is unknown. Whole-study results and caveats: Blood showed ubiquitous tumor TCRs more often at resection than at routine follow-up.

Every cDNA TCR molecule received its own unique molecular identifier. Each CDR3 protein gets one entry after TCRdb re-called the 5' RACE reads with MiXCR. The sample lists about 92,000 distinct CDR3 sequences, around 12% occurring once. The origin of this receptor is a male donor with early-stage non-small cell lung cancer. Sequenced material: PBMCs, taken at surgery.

CDR3 sequence reads: CASSLGIGLEKTQYF. DNA of the CDR3: TGTGCCAGCAGCCTTGGCATCGGGCTAGAAAAGACCCAGTACTTC. The chain couples TRBV9 to TRBJ2-5, with unresolved D. CDR1 SGDLS and CDR2 YYNGEE come from the germline V gene. Trimming stripped 4 bases from V and 6 bases from J, with 19 bases between. The CDR3 totals 15 residues.